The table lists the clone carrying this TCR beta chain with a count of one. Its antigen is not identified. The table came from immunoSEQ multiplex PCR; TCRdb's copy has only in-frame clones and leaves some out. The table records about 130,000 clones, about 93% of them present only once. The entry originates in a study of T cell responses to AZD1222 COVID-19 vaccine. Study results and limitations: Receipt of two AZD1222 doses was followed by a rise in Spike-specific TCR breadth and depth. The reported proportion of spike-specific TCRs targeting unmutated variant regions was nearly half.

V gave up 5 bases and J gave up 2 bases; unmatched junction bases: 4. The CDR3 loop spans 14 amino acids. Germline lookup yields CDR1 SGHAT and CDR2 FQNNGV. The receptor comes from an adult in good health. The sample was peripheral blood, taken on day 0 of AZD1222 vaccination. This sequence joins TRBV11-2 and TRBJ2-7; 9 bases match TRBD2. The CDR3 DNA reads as TGTGCCAGCAGCCCAGCGGGAGGAACCTACGAGCAGTACTTC. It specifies CASSPAGGTYEQYF.